This T cell receptor beta chain is drawn from a study of blood T cells in healthy people across ages. Study-level background: Capturing about one barcoded beta molecule per two T cells was achieved by template switching.

Only a few counts were recorded for this clonotype. Through a sample-barcoded 5' primer and a J-beta primer mix, a second PCR was run for about 6 to 11 cycles. TCRdb re-called the 5' RACE reads with MiXCR, one entry per CDR3 protein. The sample includes roughly 570,000 distinct CDR3 sequences, roughly 28% of them seen just once. The CDR3 covers 11 residues. Germline V gives CDR1 KGHSH, CDR2 LQKENI. The genes are TRBV18 and TRBJ2-1, with D uncertain. The DNA end is more similar to TRBJ2-5, so the J call may be wrong. This clonotype was sampled from a woman in her 70s in good health. The sequencing sample was made of blood. The CDR3 DNA reads TGTGCCAGCTCACCTGTTGGGCCCCAGTACTTC. As protein: CASSPVGPQYF.